Reported below is one T cell receptor (beta chain). The CDR3 runs to 12 residues. V was shortened by 5 bases and J by 11 bases, with 15 bases between the two germline ends. This sample is drawn from a study of blood T cell repertoires in COVID-19. Study as a whole: PBMCs, B-cell-depleted T cells, or T cells were the source of the cDNA or gDNA that made up the material.

Repertoires were generated with immunoSEQ multiplex PCR, while TCRdb's copy carries only in-frame clones and drops some. Of about 80,000 clones in the sample, approximately 89% were seen once. Sequenced material: peripheral blood. This sequence joins TRBV12-3 or TRBV12-4 and TRBJ1-1, with a tentative D call TRBD1 (5 bases). The sequence was collected from a woman aged 80 or over with acute or convalescent COVID-19. CDR3 sequence reads: CASSPGGRYAFF. In DNA, the CDR3 is TGTGCCAGCAGTCCGGGGGGACGGTACGCTTTCTTT.